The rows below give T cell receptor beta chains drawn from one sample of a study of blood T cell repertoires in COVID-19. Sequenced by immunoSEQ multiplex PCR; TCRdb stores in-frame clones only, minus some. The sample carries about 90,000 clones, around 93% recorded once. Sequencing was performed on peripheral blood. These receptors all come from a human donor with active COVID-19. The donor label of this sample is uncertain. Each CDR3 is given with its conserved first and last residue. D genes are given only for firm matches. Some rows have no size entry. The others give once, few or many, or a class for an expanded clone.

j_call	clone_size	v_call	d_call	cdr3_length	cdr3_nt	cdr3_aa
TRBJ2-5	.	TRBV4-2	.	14	TGTGCCAGCAGCCAAGATTTAGGGGCAGAGACCCAGTACTTC	CASSQDLGAETQYF
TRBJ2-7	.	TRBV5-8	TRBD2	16	TGTGCCAGCAGCTTGGTTCCCGGGGGGGCCCGCCACGAGCAGTACTTC	CASSLVPGGARHEQYF
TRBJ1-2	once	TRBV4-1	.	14	TGCGCCAGCAGCCACCCCGCATCTCGTAGTGGCTACACCTTC	CASSHPASRSGYTF
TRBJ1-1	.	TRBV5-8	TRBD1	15	TGTGCCAGCACCCCACCTAGAGGAGGGGGCTCTCCTGCTTTCTTT	CASTPPRGGGSPAFF
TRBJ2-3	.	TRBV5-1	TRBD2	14	TGCGCCAGCAGCCTGACTAGCTACGCAGATACGCAGTATTTT	CASSLTSYADTQYF
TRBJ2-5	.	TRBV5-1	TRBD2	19	TGCGCCAGCAGCTCAGCCGGGACTAGCGGGGCTTCCACCAAAGAGACCCAGTACTTC	CASSSAGTSGASTKETQYF
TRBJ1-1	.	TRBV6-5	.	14	TGTGCCAGCAGTAAACAGGGTGCCAACACTGAAGCTTTCTTT	CASSKQGANTEAFF
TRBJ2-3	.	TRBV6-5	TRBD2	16	TGTGCCAGCAGTTACTCAAGCGGGGGGGCCACAGATACGCAGTATTTT	CASSYSSGGATDTQYF
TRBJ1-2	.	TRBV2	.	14	TGTGCCAGCAGTGCTAGGGAGGGCCAATATGGCTACACCTTC	CASSAREGQYGYTF
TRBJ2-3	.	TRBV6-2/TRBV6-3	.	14	TGTGCCAGCAGTTACTACGGAGTGACAGATACGCAGTATTTT	CASSYYGVTDTQYF
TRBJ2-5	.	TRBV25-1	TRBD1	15	TGTGCCAGCATGGGTCAAGACAGGGACCAAGAGACCCAGTACTTC	CASMGQDRDQETQYF
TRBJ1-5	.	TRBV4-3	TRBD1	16	TGCGCCAGCAGCCAAGATCGGACAGGGAGCAATCAGCCCCAGCATTTT	CASSQDRTGSNQPQHF
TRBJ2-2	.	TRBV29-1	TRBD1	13	TGCAGCGGTGGGACAGGGATGGCCGGGGAGCTGTTTTTT	CSGGTGMAGELFF
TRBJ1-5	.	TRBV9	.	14	TGTGCCAGCAGCGTAGCGGGAAGCAATCAGCCCCAGCATTTT	CASSVAGSNQPQHF
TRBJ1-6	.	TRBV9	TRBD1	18	TGTGCCAGCAGCGTAGCGGGGGGACAGGGATTAAATAATTCACCCCTCCACTTT	CASSVAGGQGLNNSPLHF
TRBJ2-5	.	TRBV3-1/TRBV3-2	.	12	TGTGCCAGCAGCCAAGCGGGAGAGACCCAGTACTTC	CASSQAGETQYF
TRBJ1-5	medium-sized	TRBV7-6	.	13	TGTGCCAGCAGCTTAGGGGGCGATCAGCCCCAGCATTTT	CASSLGGDQPQHF
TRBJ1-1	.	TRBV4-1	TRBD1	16	TGCGCCAGCAGCCTTCATTTGGACAGGGAGGACACTGAAGCTTTCTTT	CASSLHLDREDTEAFF
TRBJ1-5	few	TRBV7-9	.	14	TGTGCCAGCAGCTTAGGAACAGTCGGTCAGCCCCAGCATTTT	CASSLGTVGQPQHF
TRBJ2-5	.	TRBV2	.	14	TGTGCCAGCAAGGAAGGCCTCGGAGAAGAGACCCAGTACTTC	CASKEGLGEETQYF
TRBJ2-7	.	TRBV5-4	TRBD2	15	TGTGCCAGCAGCTCCCTAGCGGGGGGCTCCTACGAGCAGTACTTC	CASSSLAGGSYEQYF
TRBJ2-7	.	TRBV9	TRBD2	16	TGTGCCAGCAGCGTAGGACTAGCGGGGGGGCCTAACGAGCAGTACTTC	CASSVGLAGGPNEQYF
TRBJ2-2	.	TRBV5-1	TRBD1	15	TGCGCCAGCAGCTTGACCCAGGGGGACACCGGGGAGCTGTTTTTT	CASSLTQGDTGELFF
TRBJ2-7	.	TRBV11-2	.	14	TGTGCCAGCACCCTTGGAGGTTCCTCCTACGAGCAGTACTTC	CASTLGGSSYEQYF
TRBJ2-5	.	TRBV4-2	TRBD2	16	TGTGCCAGCAGCAAAGCGGGGGAGATTTACCAAGAGACCCAGTACTTC	CASSKAGEIYQETQYF
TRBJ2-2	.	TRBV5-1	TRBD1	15	TGCGCCAGCAGCCTGGAGACAGGGGGGAACGGGGAGCTGTTTTTT	CASSLETGGNGELFF
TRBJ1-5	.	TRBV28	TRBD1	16	TGTGCCAGCAGTTCGTTCCACAGGGGTAGCAATCAGCCCCAGCATTTT	CASSSFHRGSNQPQHF
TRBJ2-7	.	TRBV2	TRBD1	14	TGTGCCACCAAGACGGACAGGAGCTCCTACGAGCAGTACTTC	CATKTDRSSYEQYF
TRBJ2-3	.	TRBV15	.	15	TGTGCCACCAGCCGAAATAGCGGTAGCACAGATACGCAGTATTTT	CATSRNSGSTDTQYF
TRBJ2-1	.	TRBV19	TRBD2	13	TGTGCCAGCAGACTAGCGGGGGGCAATGAGCAGTTCTTC	CASRLAGGNEQFF
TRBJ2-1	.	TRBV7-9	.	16	TGTGCCAGCAGCTTAGAGACAGACTTTAGACAGAATGAGCAGTTCTTC	CASSLETDFRQNEQFF
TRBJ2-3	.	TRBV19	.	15	TGTGCCAGTAGTATGGAGGGAAGGGTAACAGATACGCAGTATTTT	CASSMEGRVTDTQYF
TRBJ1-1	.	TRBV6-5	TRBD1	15	TGTGCCAGCCGTCGGGACAGGGCTTTCAGGACTGAAGCTTTCTTT	CASRRDRAFRTEAFF
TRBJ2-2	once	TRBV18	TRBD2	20	TGTGCCAGCTCACCACTGGATAGCGGGGCACGGCGAGCGGGCACCGGGGAGCTGTTTTTT	CASSPLDSGARRAGTGELFF
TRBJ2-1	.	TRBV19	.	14	TGTGCCAGTAGTATGGGGACTTTGCGGAATGAGCAGTTCTTC	CASSMGTLRNEQFF
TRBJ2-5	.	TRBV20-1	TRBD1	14	TGCAGTGCTAGTGCACAGGGGTGGAAAGAGACCCAGTACTTC	CSASAQGWKETQYF